This entry describes one TCR beta chain. The antigen remains unidentified. Thawed PBMCs were FACS-sorted into unstimulated CD4+CD25+CD127- regulatory T cells, CD4+CD25- non-regulatory cells, CD4 and CD8 cells. This specimen belongs to a study of Tregs in tolerant kidney transplant recipients. The CDR3 spans 16 residues. Trimming pared 1 base from V and 5 bases from J, leaving 17 bases between. Germline lookup yields CDR1 SEHNR and CDR2 FQNEAQ (reference sequence). Study results and limitations: The small number of patients limits these findings pending further validation.

Clones were read by immunoSEQ multiplex PCR, and TCRdb kept only the in-frame ones, dropping some. The sample contains 90,000 or so clones, approximately 94% of which appear only once. This sequence joins TRBV7-9 and TRBJ2-5; tentatively, D is TRBD1 (5 bases). The sequenced sample was CD8+ T cells from blood. This TCR was recovered from a human donor in good health. The CDR3 here is CASSLDATAKRETQYF. The CDR3 DNA is TGTGCCAGCAGCTTAGACGCGACAGCCAAACGGGAGACCCAGTACTTC.